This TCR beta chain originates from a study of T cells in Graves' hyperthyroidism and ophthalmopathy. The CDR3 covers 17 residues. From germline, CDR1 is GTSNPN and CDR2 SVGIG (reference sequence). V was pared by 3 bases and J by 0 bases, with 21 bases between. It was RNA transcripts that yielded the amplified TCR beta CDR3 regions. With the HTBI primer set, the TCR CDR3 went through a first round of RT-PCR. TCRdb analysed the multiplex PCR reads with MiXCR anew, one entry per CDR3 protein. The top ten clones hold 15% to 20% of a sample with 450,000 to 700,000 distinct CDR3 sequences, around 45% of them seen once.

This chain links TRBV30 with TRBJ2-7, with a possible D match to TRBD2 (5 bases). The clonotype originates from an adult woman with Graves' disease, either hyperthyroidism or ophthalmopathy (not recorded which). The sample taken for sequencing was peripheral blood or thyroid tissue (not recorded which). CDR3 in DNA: TGTGCCTGGAGCGGAGGCGTCCGGAGAGGGAGCTCCTACGAGCAGTACTTC. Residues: CAWSGGVRRGSSYEQYF.